The T cell receptor beta chain under discussion was sequenced for a study of T-cell reconstitution after alpha-beta-depleted transplantation in children. Unique molecular identifiers featured in how the TCRbeta library was prepared. Using its own MiXCR run on the PCR reads, TCRdb lists one record per CDR3 protein. Among some 240,000 distinct CDR3 sequences listed, around 9.7% were seen once. This CDR3 spans 15 amino acids. The V end was cut by 3 bases, the J end by 7 bases, with 18 bases between. There are many counts of this clonotype. This sequence originates from a human donor who donated a stem cell graft to a child with SCID. Specimen: PBMCs from the stem cell graft donor, collected from the stem cell graft. The chain is built from TRBV12-3 or TRBV12-4 and TRBJ1-1; no clear D gene. Here the CDR3 DNA reads TGTGCCAGCAGTTTTTACGTCTACCGGGTGGGTGAAGCTTTCTTT. Translating it yields CASSFYVYRVGEAFF.